This T cell receptor (beta chain) emerged from a study of a mutant IDH1 vaccine in newly diagnosed glioma. Background on the study: Eight vaccinations were given in weeks 1, 3, 5, 7, 11, 15, 19 and 23.

Sequenced by immunoSEQ multiplex PCR; TCRdb stores in-frame clones only, minus some. The table lists 55,000 to 70,000 clones, about 89% of them singletons. Overall study results and limits: The vaccine induced immune responses, and these occurred in 93.3% of patients.

The length of the CDR3 is 15 residues. Between the trimmed V and J ends, which lost 0 bases and 0 bases, there was a span of 8 bases. Per the germline V gene, CDR1 is LGHNA and CDR2 is YNFKEQ. Time point indicated: week 11, during vaccination. Vaccinated patients received 300 ug of mutant IDH1 20-mer peptide per dose, with topical imiquimod. This clone appeared once. Its antigen remains unknown. This specimen consisted of PBMCs, obtained from a glioma patient whose treatment included an IDH1 peptide vaccine. This clonotype was obtained from a man between 40 and 49 years old with glioma. The chain combines TRBV4-2 with TRBJ1-2; D is uncertain. The CDR3 DNA follows: TGTGCCAGCAGCCAAGAAAACAGAGCTAACTATGGCTACACCTTC. It codes for CASSQENRANYGYTF.